This record looks at one TCR beta chain sequence and its context. The antigen is undetermined. The table came from immunoSEQ multiplex PCR; TCRdb's copy has only in-frame clones and leaves some out. This sample has fewer than 20,000 clones, with roughly 82% found just once. This record belongs to a study of somatic mutations in cytotoxic T cells in rheumatoid arthritis. Study-wide background: Each patient's diagnosis was followed right away by a blood draw (approximately 30 ml EDTA), before any treatment.

Positively selected by magnetic beads, CD4+ and CD8+ cells were purity-checked by flow cytometry. The length of the CDR3 is 18 residues. Germline loops: CDR1 SGHRS, CDR2 YFSETQ. The V segment lost 0 bases and the J segment 2 bases; nucleotides outside the gene matches: 12. General study findings and limits: Of 65 patients, fewer than 10 had a largest CD8+ clone that exceeded 20% of CD8+ cells.

This receptor was taken from a woman aged 45-65 years with rheumatoid arthritis. This rearrangement joins TRBV5-1 to TRBJ1-1; 8 bases are a match to TRBD1. The specimen sequenced was CD8+ T cells sorted from blood. The CDR3, as DNA: TGCGCCAGCAGCTTGGCCAAGACAGGGGCTGTTTCAAACACTGAAGCTTTCTTT. Translation gives CASSLAKTGAVSNTEAFF.